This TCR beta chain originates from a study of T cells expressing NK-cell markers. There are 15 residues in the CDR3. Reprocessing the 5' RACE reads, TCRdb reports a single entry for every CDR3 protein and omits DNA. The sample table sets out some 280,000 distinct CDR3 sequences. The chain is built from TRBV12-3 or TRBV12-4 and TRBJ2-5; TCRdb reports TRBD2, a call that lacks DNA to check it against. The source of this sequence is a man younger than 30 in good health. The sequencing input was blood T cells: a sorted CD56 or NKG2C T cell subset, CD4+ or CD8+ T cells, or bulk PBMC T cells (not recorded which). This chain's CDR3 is CASSQGGRAGETQYF.